This T cell receptor (beta chain) was found in a study of blood T cells in healthy people across ages (dated by TCRdb to between 2015 and 2017). Concerning the study at large: In model experiments, template switching captured roughly one uniquely barcoded TCR beta cDNA molecule for every two T cells. To track age-related changes in TCR beta repertoire diversity, the study relied on deep sequencing normalized with unique cDNA molecular identifiers. The donors were split into four age groups: young (average around 15 years), middle-aged (roughly 39), aged (more than 60) and long-lived (more than 80). To avoid experimental bias, donors of different ages were randomly spread across the sequencing lanes. For two donors (one aged 18 to 29 and one aged 80 or older), the study analyzed two additional independent replicas of 1 million unique cDNA reads from the same blood draw.

The donors were 40 or so Caucasian individuals from Russia, aged 6 to 90 years, who were systemically healthy. Each donor gave 8 to 10 milliliters of peripheral blood, drawn into EDTA-treated Vacutainer tubes. Ficoll-Paque density-gradient centrifugation was used to isolate PBMCs, with at least 6 million per sample. Trizol reagent was used to extract total RNA from PBMCs, with at least 5 micrograms per sample. The percentages of naive CD45RAhigh/CD27high T cells were determined by flow cytometry on a PBMC aliquot from every donor. The V end gives up 0 bases and the J end 7 bases, leaving 7 bases in the junction not matched to a gene. For CDR1 and CDR2, the germline V gene (reference sequence) lists MNHNY and SVGAGI. Inclusive of the bounding cysteine and phenylalanine, the CDR3 is 15 residues long. Kept here is only the CDR3 DNA, which spans 45 bases and is read in frame from base 1. In this sample, this clonotype turned up a few times. Its antigen specificity is not known. No clone much larger than this one lies a single base away; base qualities are absent.

Results and caveats for the whole study, not just this receptor: Conclusive comparison of naive and antigen-experienced compartments was prevented by the profiling of bulk unsorted PBMCs. The percentage of naive T cells measured by flow cytometry correlated strongly with observed TCR beta diversity. Observed TCR beta diversity per million T cells fell roughly linearly with age, and a significant reduction was already apparent by age roughly 40. Estimates of total diversity from one million sequenced T cells were regarded as lower bounds and underestimates. The long-lived group showed more naive CD4+ T cells, fewer expanded clones and increased TCR diversity than the aged group, suggesting age selection. Because the CMV infection status of the donors was unknown, age-related changes in expanded clonotypes may potentially have been confounded.

The library relied on 5' RACE. For sequencing, an Illumina HiSeq 2500 was employed. The second PCR ran for about 6 to 11 cycles and used a J-beta primer mix along with a sample-barcoded 5' primer. A template-switch 5' adaptor carrying 12 random nucleotides introduced a unique molecular identifier onto each TCR beta cDNA molecule. At least 2.5 million CDR3-containing paired-end reads were obtained from each sample. First-strand cDNA was synthesized from all RNA with the Mint cDNA synthesis kit, primed by a TRBC-specific oligonucleotide. Following uracil-DNA glycosylase treatment, all cDNA underwent a first 18-cycle PCR with the universal primers M1SS and BC2_uni_R. The authors processed their data as follows. For normalization, 1 million high-quality reads were randomly selected from each sample, with every read carrying a distinct molecular identifier. Reads sharing molecular identifiers were discarded rather than binned into consensus sequences. MiTCR, set to a Q25 quality threshold and the strictest error-elimination algorithm, was used for CDR3 identification, clonotype clustering and error correction. Lower-bound total TCR beta diversity was estimated with a nonparametric unseen species model using Euler transformation. TCRdb reworked the public reads: Q25 trimming with fastp, MiXCR clone assembly, productive beta chains retained. Under each unique CDR3 protein, matching rows form one entry showing the most common genes and DNA. These V and J calls rely on TCRdb rather than the paper's analysis. This sample gives roughly 570,000 distinct CDR3 sequences in total; 25% to 30% of them show up just once. About 18% of the sample belongs to the ten largest clones.

The rearranged segments are TRBV6-6 and TRBJ1-2; TRBD1 matches 8 bases in the middle. This clonotype was obtained from a woman aged 65 to 85 in good health. Sequencing was done on a sample of blood. The CDR3 corresponds to CASSYSTGGHGGYTF. The DNA sequence is as follows: TGTGCCAGCAGTTACTCTACAGGGGGTCATGGTGGCTACACCTTC.